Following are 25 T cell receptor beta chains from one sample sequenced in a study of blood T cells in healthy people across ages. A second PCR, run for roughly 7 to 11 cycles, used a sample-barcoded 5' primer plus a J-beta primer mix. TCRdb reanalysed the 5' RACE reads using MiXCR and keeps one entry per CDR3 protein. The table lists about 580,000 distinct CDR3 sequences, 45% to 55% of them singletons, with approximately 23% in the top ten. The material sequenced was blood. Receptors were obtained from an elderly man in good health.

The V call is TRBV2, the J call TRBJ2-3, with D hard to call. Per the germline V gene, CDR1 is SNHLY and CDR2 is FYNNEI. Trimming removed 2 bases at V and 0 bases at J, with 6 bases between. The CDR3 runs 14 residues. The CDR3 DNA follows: TGTGCCAGCAGTGAATTGGGGAGCACAGATACGCAGTATTTT. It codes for CASSELGSTDTQYF.

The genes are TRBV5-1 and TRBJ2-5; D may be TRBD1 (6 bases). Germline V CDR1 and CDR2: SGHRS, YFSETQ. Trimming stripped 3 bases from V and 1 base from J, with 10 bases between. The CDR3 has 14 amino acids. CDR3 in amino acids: CASSSTGTQETQYF. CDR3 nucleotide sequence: TGCGCCAGCAGCTCAACAGGGACCCAAGAGACCCAGTACTTC. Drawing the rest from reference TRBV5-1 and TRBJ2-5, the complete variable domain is KAGVTQTPRYLIKTRGQQVTLSCSPISGHRSVSWYQQTPGQGLQFLFEYFSETQRNKGNFPGRFSGRQFSNSRSEMNVSTLELGDSALYLCASSSTGTQETQYFGPGTRLLVL.

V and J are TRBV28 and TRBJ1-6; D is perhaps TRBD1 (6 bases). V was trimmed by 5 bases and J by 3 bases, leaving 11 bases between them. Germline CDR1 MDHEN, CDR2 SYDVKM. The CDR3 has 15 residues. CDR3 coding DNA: TGTGCCAGCAGTACCCCGGGACACTATAATTCACCCCTCCACTTT. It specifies CASSTPGHYNSPLHF.

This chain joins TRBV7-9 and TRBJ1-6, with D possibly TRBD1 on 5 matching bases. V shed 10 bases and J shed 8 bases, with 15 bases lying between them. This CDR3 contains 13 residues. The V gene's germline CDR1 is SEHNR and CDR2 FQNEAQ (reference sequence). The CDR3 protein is CATSTQEYSPLHF. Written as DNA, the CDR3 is TGTGCCACCTCAACACAGGAATATTCACCCCTCCACTTT. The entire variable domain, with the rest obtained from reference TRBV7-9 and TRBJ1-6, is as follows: DTGVSQNPRHKITKRGQNVTFRCDPISEHNRLYWYRQTLGQGPEFLTYFQNEAQLEKSRLLSDRFSAERPKGSFSTLEIQRTEQGDSAMYLCATSTQEYSPLHFGNGTRLTVT.

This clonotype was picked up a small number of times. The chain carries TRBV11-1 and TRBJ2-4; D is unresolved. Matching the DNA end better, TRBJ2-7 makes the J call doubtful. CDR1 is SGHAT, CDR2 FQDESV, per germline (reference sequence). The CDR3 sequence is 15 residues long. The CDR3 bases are TGTGCCAGCAGCCGTTCCAAATCTGTGGAACACGAGCAGTACTTC. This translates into CASSRSKSVEHEQYF.

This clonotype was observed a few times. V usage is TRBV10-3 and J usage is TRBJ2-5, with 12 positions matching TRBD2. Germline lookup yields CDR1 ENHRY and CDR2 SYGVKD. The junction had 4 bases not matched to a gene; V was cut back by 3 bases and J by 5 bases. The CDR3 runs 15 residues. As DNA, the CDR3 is TGTGCCATCAGTGATGGACTAGCGGGACGGGAGACCCAGTACTTC. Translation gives CAISDGLAGRETQYF.

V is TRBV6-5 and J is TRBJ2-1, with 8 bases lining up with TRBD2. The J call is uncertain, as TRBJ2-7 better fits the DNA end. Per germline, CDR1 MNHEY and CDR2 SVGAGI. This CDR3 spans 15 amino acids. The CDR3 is CASSLSGSPYNEQYF. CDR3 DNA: TGTGCCAGCAGTTTAAGCGGGAGCCCCTACAATGAGCAGTACTTC.

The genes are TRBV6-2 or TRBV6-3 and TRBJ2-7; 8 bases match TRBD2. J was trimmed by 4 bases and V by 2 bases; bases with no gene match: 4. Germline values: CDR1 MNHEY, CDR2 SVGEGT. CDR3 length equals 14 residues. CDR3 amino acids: CASSYGPSGYEQYF. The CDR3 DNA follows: TGTGCCAGCAGTTACGGGCCTAGCGGGTACGAGCAGTACTTC.

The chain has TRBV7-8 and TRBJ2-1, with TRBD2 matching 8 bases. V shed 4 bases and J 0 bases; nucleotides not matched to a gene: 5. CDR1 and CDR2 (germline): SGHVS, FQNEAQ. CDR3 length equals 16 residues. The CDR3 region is CASSSQLAASYNEQFF. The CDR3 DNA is TGTGCCAGCAGCTCCCAACTAGCGGCCTCCTACAATGAGCAGTTCTTC.

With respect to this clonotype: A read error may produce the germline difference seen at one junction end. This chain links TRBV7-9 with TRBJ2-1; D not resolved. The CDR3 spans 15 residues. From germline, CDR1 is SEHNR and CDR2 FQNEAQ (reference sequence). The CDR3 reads CANSSPSTPGHEQFF. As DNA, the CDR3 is TGTGCCAACAGCTCGCCCAGCACCCCAGGTCATGAGCAGTTCTTC.

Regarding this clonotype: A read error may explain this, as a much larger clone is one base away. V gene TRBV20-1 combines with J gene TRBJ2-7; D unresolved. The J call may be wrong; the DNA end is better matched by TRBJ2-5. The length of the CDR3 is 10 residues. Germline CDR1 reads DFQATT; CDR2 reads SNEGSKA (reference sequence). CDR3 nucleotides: TGCAGTGCTCCCAAAGAGACCCAGTACTTC. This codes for CSAPKETQYF.

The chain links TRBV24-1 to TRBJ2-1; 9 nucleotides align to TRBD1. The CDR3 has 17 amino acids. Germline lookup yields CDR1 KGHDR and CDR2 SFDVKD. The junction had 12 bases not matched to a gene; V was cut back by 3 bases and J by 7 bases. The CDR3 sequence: CATSDLALGTGRNEQFF. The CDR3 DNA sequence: TGTGCCACCAGTGATCTCGCCCTGGGGACAGGGAGGAATGAGCAGTTCTTC.

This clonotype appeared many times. CDR3 region: CASSTPGLASGETQYF. As DNA, the CDR3 is TGTGCCAGCAGCACCCCGGGACTAGCGTCGGGAGAGACCCAGTACTTC. The chain combines TRBV6-6 with TRBJ2-5; 10 bases align to TRBD2. This CDR3 region has 16 residues. Germline CDR1 is MNHNY and CDR2 is SVGAGI (reference sequence). Unmatched junction bases numbered 11, after V lost 6 bases and J lost 4 bases.

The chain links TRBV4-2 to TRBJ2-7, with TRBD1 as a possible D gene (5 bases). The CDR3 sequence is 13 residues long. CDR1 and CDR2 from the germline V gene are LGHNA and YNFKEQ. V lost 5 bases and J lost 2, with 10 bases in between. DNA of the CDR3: TGTGCCAGCAGCTCCGACAGAACCTACGAGCAGTACTTC. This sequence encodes CASSSDRTYEQYF.

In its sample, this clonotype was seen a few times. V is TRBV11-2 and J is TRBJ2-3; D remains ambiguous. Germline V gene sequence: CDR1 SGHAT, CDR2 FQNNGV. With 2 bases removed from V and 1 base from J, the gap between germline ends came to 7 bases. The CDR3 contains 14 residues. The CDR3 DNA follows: TGTGCCAGCAGCTTAACCCAGGGCACAGATACGCAGTATTTT. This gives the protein CASSLTQGTDTQYF.

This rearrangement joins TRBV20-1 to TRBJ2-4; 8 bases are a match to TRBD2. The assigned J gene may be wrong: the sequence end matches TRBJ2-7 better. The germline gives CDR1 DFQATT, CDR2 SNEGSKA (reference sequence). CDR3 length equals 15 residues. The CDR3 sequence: CSATNPGTSSYEQYF. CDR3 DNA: TGCAGTGCCACAAACCCCGGGACTAGTAGCTACGAGCAGTACTTC.

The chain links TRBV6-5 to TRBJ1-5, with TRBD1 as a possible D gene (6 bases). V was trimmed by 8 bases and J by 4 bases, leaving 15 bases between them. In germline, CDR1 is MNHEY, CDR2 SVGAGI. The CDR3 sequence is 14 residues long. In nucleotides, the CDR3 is TGTGCCAGCGGCCAGGGGATAACTAATCAGCCCCAGCATTTT. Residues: CASGQGITNQPQHF.

CDR3 coding DNA: TGTGCCAGCAGAGCCCTTAATGAAAAACTGTTTTTT. Encoded protein: CASRALNEKLFF. The V gene is TRBV7-9, the J gene TRBJ1-4, with D uncertain. Trimming removed 6 bases from V and 4 bases from J, with 6 bases in between. The CDR3 is 12 amino acids. CDR1 and CDR2 from the germline V gene are SEHNR and FQNEAQ (reference sequence).

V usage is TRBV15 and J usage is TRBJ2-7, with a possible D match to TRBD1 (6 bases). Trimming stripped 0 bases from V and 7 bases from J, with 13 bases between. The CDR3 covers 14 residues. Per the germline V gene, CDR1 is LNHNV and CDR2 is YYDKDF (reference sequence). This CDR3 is CATSRELQGNEQYF. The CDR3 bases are TGTGCCACCAGCAGAGAGTTACAGGGAAATGAGCAGTACTTC. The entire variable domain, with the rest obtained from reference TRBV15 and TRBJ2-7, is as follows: DAMVIQNPRYQVTQFGKPVTLSCSQTLNHNVMYWYQQKSSQAPKLLFHYYDKDFNNEADTPDNFQSRRPNTSFCFLDIRSPGLGDTAMYLCATSRELQGNEQYFGPGTRLTVT.

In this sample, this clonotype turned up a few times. CDR3 amino acids: CSARDLASGYNEQFF. CDR3 DNA sequence: TGCAGTGCTAGAGATTTGGCTAGCGGGTACAATGAGCAGTTCTTC. V gene TRBV20-1 combines with J gene TRBJ2-1; 8 bases line up with TRBD2. The J segment lost 4 bases and the V segment lost 0 bases, leaving 5 bases of the junction unmatched. Germline CDR1 is DFQATT and CDR2 is SNEGSKA (reference sequence). This CDR3 is 15 amino acids long.

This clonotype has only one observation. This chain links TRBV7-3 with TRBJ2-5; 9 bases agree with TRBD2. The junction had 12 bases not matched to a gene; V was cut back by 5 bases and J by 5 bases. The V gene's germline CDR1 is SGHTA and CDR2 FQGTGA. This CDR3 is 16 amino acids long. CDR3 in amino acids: CASSKTGTSLRETQYF. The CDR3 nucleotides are TGTGCCAGCAGCAAAACCGGGACTAGCCTTCGGGAGACCCAGTACTTC.

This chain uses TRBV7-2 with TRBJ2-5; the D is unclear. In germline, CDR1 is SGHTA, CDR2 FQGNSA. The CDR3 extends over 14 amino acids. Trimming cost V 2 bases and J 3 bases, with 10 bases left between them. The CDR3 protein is CASSLSLSEETQYF. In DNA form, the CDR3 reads TGTGCCAGCAGCTTAAGCCTCAGCGAAGAGACCCAGTACTTC. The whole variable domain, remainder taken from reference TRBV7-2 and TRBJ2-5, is GAGVSQSPSNKVTEKGKDVELRCDPISGHTALYWYRQSLGQGLEFLIYFQGNSAPDKSGLPSDRFSAERTGGSVSTLTIQRTQQEDSAVYLCASSLSLSEETQYFGPGTRLLVL.

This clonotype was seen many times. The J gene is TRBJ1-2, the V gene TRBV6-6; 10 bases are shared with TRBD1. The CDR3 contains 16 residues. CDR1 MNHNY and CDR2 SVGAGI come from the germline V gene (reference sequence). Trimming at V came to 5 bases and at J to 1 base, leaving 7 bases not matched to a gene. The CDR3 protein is CASSRPGTGVNYGYTF. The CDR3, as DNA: TGTGCCAGCAGTCGGCCGGGGACAGGGGTTAACTATGGCTACACCTTC.

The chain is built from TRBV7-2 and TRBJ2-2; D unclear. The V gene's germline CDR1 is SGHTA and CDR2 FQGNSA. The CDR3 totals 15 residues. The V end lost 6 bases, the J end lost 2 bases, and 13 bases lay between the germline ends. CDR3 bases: TGTGCCAGCAGGGGCTGGGCAGCCAACACCGGGGAGCTGTTTTTT. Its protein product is CASRGWAANTGELFF.

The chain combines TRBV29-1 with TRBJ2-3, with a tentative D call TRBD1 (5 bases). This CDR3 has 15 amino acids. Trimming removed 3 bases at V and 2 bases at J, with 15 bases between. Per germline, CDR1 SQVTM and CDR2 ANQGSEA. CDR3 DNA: TGCAGCGTTGATGGGGCCATAAAAAACACAGATACGCAGTATTTT. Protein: CSVDGAIKNTDTQYF.